This T cell receptor beta chain derives from a study of control samples from healthy donors and cancer patients. The CDR3 totals 14 residues. V gave up 4 bases and J gave up 7 bases, with 13 bases separating them. Germline CDR1 and CDR2: KGHDR and SFDVKD. Method: immunoSEQ multiplex PCR; TCRdb's copy keeps in-frame clones and lacks some. The table has about 180,000 clones, around 90% seen once; the top ten hold just over 1.4%. V gene TRBV24-1 combines with J gene TRBJ1-5; D perhaps matches TRBD1 (5 bases). Specimen: blood. The TCR originated in a woman aged 45 to 65 in good health. As DNA, the CDR3 is TGTGCCACCAGTGAAGCCAGGGACGGGCAGCCCCAGCATTTT. It encodes CATSEARDGQPQHF.